The sequence of this TCR beta chain was determined in a study of response to subunit inactivated influenza vaccine. From the RT-PCR reads, TCRdb called clonotypes with MiXCR, one entry per CDR3 protein. The sample has around 650,000 distinct CDR3 sequences; around 16% are singletons. A few counts support this clonotype. The CDR3 has 15 residues. J was trimmed by 3 bases and V by 2 bases; bases with no gene match: 7. Germline assignment: CDR1 SGHAT and CDR2 FQNNGV. The receptor's source is a man aged 45-60 years who received an inactivated influenza vaccine. This sequence joins TRBV11-2 and TRBJ2-7; 7 bases map to TRBD1. The source was PBMCs from blood, collected 11 to 12 days after vaccination. As DNA, the CDR3 is TGTGCCAGCAGCTTAACCCGGGACAGCTTCTACGAGCAGTACTTC. Amino acids: CASSLTRDSFYEQYF.